The rows below give T cell receptor beta chains drawn from one sample of a study of cytomegalovirus exposure and HLA in healthy donors. Profiled with immunoSEQ multiplex PCR; TCRdb holds only in-frame clones, not every one. The data contain approximately 160,000 clones, about four fifths of them singletons. Material for sequencing was PBMCs. Every receptor here comes from a male donor in good health and CMV-seronegative. The CDR3 runs from the conserved cysteine through the conserved F or W. The order of the fields is J gene, clone size, V gene, CDR3 length, D gene, CDR3 protein, CDR3 DNA. A D gene is named only where the DNA matches it firmly. Clone size, where shown, is once, few, many, or a class for clones that have expanded.

J: TRBJ2-5; size: -; V: TRBV7-2; length: 13; D: TRBD1; CDR3: CASSPGQQETQYF; DNA: TGTGCCAGCAGCCCGGGACAGCAAGAGACCCAGTACTTC
J: TRBJ1-2; size: -; V: TRBV5-6; length: 16; D: -; CDR3: CASSPFLHSRVYGYTF; DNA: TGTGCCAGCAGCCCCTTCCTACACAGTAGAGTTTATGGCTACACCTTC
J: TRBJ2-3; size: -; V: TRBV7-7; length: 14; D: TRBD2; CDR3: CASSPGLAADTQYF; DNA: TGTGCCAGCAGCCCCGGACTAGCGGCAGATACGCAGTATTTT
J: TRBJ2-1; size: -; V: TRBV7-3; length: 16; D: -; CDR3: CASSLRPSLDRNEQFF; DNA: TGTGCCAGCAGCTTAAGGCCTAGCTTGGATCGTAATGAGCAGTTCTTC
J: TRBJ2-7; size: -; V: TRBV5-6; length: 16; D: TRBD2; CDR3: CASSRRVSGSPYEQYF; DNA: TGTGCCAGCAGCCGCCGAGTTAGCGGGAGTCCCTACGAGCAGTACTTC
J: TRBJ1-4; size: -; V: TRBV2; length: 15; D: -; CDR3: CASSEDRGIWEKLFF; DNA: TGTGCCAGCAGTGAGGACAGAGGGATATGGGAAAAACTGTTTTTT
J: TRBJ1-2; size: -; V: TRBV5-5; length: 13; D: -; CDR3: CASSLEQGSGYTF; DNA: TGTGCCAGCAGCTTGGAACAGGGTAGTGGCTACACCTTC
J: TRBJ1-2; size: -; V: TRBV7-9; length: 13; D: TRBD1; CDR3: CASSAGQGHGYTF; DNA: TGTGCCAGCAGCGCTGGACAGGGCCATGGCTACACCTTC
J: TRBJ1-3; size: once; V: TRBV14; length: 14; D: -; CDR3: CASSHRQRRNTIYF; DNA: TGTGCCAGCAGCCACAGACAGCGTCGAAACACCATATATTTT
J: TRBJ1-2; size: few; V: TRBV14; length: 14; D: -; CDR3: CASSQVGANYGYTF; DNA: TGTGCCAGCAGCCAAGTGGGAGCTAACTATGGCTACACCTTC
J: TRBJ2-2; size: -; V: TRBV30; length: 13; D: -; CDR3: CAWSEQATGELFF; DNA: TGTGCCTGGAGTGAACAGGCCACCGGGGAGCTGTTTTTT
J: TRBJ1-1; size: -; V: TRBV29-1; length: 15; D: -; CDR3: CSVVIYGREDTEAFF; DNA: TGCAGCGTTGTAATATATGGCAGGGAGGACACTGAAGCTTTCTTT
J: TRBJ2-3; size: -; V: TRBV5-1; length: 16; D: -; CDR3: CASSLAGDLFTDTQYF; DNA: TGCGCCAGCAGCTTGGCGGGAGACTTGTTCACAGATACGCAGTATTTT
J: TRBJ2-7; size: few; V: TRBV6-1; length: 14; D: -; CDR3: CASSEVLQSYEQYF; DNA: TGTGCCAGCAGTGAAGTTCTACAGTCCTACGAGCAGTACTTC
J: TRBJ2-7; size: -; V: TRBV4-2; length: 15; D: TRBD1; CDR3: CASSQGWAGGDEQYF; DNA: TGTGCCAGCAGCCAAGGGTGGGCAGGGGGCGACGAGCAGTACTTC
J: TRBJ1-1; size: -; V: TRBV11-1; length: 17; D: TRBD1; CDR3: CASSLVTGSRGPTEAFF; DNA: TGTGCCAGCAGCTTAGTAACCGGGTCCAGGGGGCCCACTGAAGCTTTCTTT
J: TRBJ1-1; size: -; V: TRBV4-1; length: 15; D: -; CDR3: CASSQGMTGYFEAFF; DNA: TGCGCCAGCAGCCAAGGAATGACAGGATATTTTGAAGCTTTCTTT
J: TRBJ1-2; size: once; V: TRBV7-9; length: 17; D: TRBD1; CDR3: CASSFGTGRWSNYGYTF; DNA: TGTGCCAGCAGCTTCGGGACAGGGAGATGGTCTAACTATGGCTACACCTTC
J: TRBJ2-1; size: -; V: TRBV2; length: 15; D: TRBD2; CDR3: CAIVLSGLAYNEQFF; DNA: TGTGCCATCGTATTATCGGGACTAGCGTACAATGAGCAGTTCTTC
J: TRBJ2-3; size: -; V: TRBV7-2; length: 13; D: -; CDR3: CASSPAAGDTQYF; DNA: TGTGCCAGCAGCCCTGCCGCGGGGGATACGCAGTATTTT
J: TRBJ2-7; size: -; V: TRBV27; length: 15; D: -; CDR3: CVSAPLAGHPYEQYF; DNA: TGTGTCAGCGCCCCCCTTGCGGGGCACCCGTACGAGCAGTACTTC
J: TRBJ1-1; size: -; V: TRBV7-2; length: 13; D: -; CDR3: CASSIDRNTEAFF; DNA: TGTGCCAGCAGCATTGACAGAAACACTGAAGCTTTCTTT
J: TRBJ2-1; size: -; V: TRBV15; length: 14; D: -; CDR3: CATSPSRSYNEQFF; DNA: TGTGCCACCAGCCCCTCACGGTCCTACAATGAGCAGTTCTTC
J: TRBJ2-7; size: -; V: TRBV19; length: 14; D: -; CDR3: CASSNTGSSYEQYF; DNA: TGTGCCAGTAGCAATACCGGGAGCTCCTACGAGCAGTACTTC
J: TRBJ2-3; size: once; V: TRBV6-5; length: 14; D: -; CDR3: CASSSPGSTDTQYF; DNA: TGTGCCAGCAGTTCTCCAGGGAGCACAGATACGCAGTATTTT
J: TRBJ1-5; size: -; V: TRBV18; length: 16; D: -; CDR3: CASSPGGGYSNQPQHF; DNA: TGTGCCAGCTCACCCGGGGGAGGGTATAGCAATCAGCCCCAGCATTTT
J: TRBJ1-1; size: -; V: TRBV6-5; length: 13; D: -; CDR3: CASSRPLGGYAFF; DNA: TGTGCCAGCAGTCGACCCTTAGGGGGATATGCTTTCTTT
J: TRBJ1-2; size: -; V: TRBV6-5; length: 15; D: -; CDR3: CASSLRTPTNYGYTF; DNA: TGTGCCAGCAGTTTAAGGACACCTACTAACTATGGCTACACCTTC
J: TRBJ1-4; size: -; V: TRBV25-1; length: 13; D: TRBD1; CDR3: CASKTGPNEKLFF; DNA: TGTGCCAGCAAGACAGGGCCTAATGAAAAACTGTTTTTT
J: TRBJ1-2; size: -; V: TRBV5-1; length: 12; D: -; CDR3: CASSIGGYGYTF; DNA: TGCGCCAGCAGCATCGGGGGCTATGGCTACACCTTC
J: TRBJ1-1; size: -; V: TRBV30; length: 16; D: -; CDR3: CAWHRPPAFMNTEAFF; DNA: TGTGCCTGGCACAGACCCCCTGCCTTCATGAACACTGAAGCTTTCTTT
J: TRBJ2-5; size: -; V: TRBV18; length: 14; D: -; CDR3: CASSPPGYQETQYF; DNA: TGTGCCAGCTCACCACCGGGCTACCAAGAGACCCAGTACTTC
J: TRBJ2-2; size: -; V: TRBV5-1; length: 13; D: TRBD1; CDR3: CAAGTGVPGELFF; DNA: TGCGCCGCCGGGACAGGGGTCCCCGGGGAGCTGTTTTTT
J: TRBJ2-7; size: few; V: TRBV9; length: 14; D: -; CDR3: CASSVGGEVDEQYF; DNA: TGTGCCAGCAGCGTAGGGGGGGAGGTGGACGAGCAGTACTTC
J: TRBJ1-1; size: -; V: TRBV19; length: 14; D: -; CDR3: CASRSQASRTEAFF; DNA: TGTGCCAGTAGATCTCAGGCTTCGCGAACTGAAGCTTTCTTT
J: TRBJ2-6; size: -; V: TRBV25-1; length: 14; D: -; CDR3: CASSSASPANVLTF; DNA: TGTGCCAGCAGTTCAGCGTCCCCGGCCAACGTCCTGACTTTC
J: TRBJ2-3; size: -; V: TRBV7-2; length: 13; D: -; CDR3: CASSSSGAYTQYF; DNA: TGTGCCAGCAGCTCCTCAGGGGCATATACGCAGTATTTT
J: TRBJ2-7; size: few; V: TRBV27; length: 14; D: TRBD2; CDR3: CASAYRGVGYEQYF; DNA: TGTGCCAGCGCGTACCGGGGGGTGGGATACGAGCAGTACTTC
J: TRBJ1-3; size: -; V: TRBV18; length: 16; D: -; CDR3: CASSPQGLSSGNTIYF; DNA: TGTGCCAGCTCACCACAGGGACTTTCCTCTGGAAACACCATATATTTT
J: TRBJ1-2; size: few; V: TRBV4-1; length: 16; D: -; CDR3: CASSQDWPGGNYGYTF; DNA: TGCGCCAGCAGCCAAGATTGGCCAGGAGGAAACTATGGCTACACCTTC